This TCR beta chain was identified during a study of Graves' ophthalmopathy and Graves' hyperthyroidism. Other autoimmune disease, uncontrolled infection, pregnancy and lactation led to exclusion. Concerning this clonotype: Compared with germline, one end of the junction differs, possibly owing to a read error.

Amplified material comprised TCR beta CDR3 regions derived from RNA transcripts. HTBI primers were used in a first-round RT-PCR, which preceded a second-round multiplex PCR. TCRdb reprocessed the multiplex PCR reads via MiXCR and lists one record per CDR3 protein. The sample includes about 550,000 distinct CDR3 sequences, about 35% of them seen just once. CDR1 and CDR2 from the germline V gene are LNHDA and SQIVND (reference sequence). This CDR3 region has 14 residues. Input material: peripheral blood or thyroid tissue (not recorded which). The chain links TRBV19 to TRBJ2-2; D is unclear. This sequence originates from an adult man with Graves' hyperthyroidism. The CDR3 DNA is TGTGCCAGTGGTATCGGCCGGGTGGCCGGGGAGCTGTTTTTT. Residues: CASGIGRVAGELFF.